The rows below give T cell receptor beta chains drawn from one sample of a study of shared clonotypes between healthy human individuals. TCRdb's table, derived via immunoSEQ multiplex PCR, lists solely in-frame clones and lacks some. There are 850,000 to 1,200,000 clones in the sample; around 75% occur only once, and over 1.3% lies in the top ten. What was sequenced was memory CD4+ T cells sorted from blood. The source is a man between 18 and 35 years old in good health. CDR3s include the opening cysteine and the closing phenylalanine or tryptophan. A D gene is named only where the DNA matches it firmly. A clone size is listed for some rows: how often the clone was seen (once, few, many), or a class if it is expanded.

>-|TRBV7-2|-|TRBJ2-5
TGTGCCAGCAGCTTAGTATCGGGCGCACAAGAGACCCAGTACTTC
CASSLVSGAQETQYF
>-|TRBV30|-|TRBJ2-1
TGTGCCTGGAGTGTAGGGGCTAGCTCCTACAATGAGCAGTTCTTC
CAWSVGASSYNEQFF
>once|TRBV19|TRBD2|TRBJ2-1
TGTGCCAGTAGTCGCCCCCCGGCTAGCGGGAGTGAGCAGTTCTTC
CASSRPPASGSEQFF
>-|TRBV19|-|TRBJ2-7
TGTGCCAGTAGTCCGGGGACCACAGCCTACGAGCAGTACTTC
CASSPGTTAYEQYF
>-|TRBV6-1|-|TRBJ1-1
TGTGCCAGCAACAGGGTCGGAGTTGACACTGAAGCTTTCTTT
CASNRVGVDTEAFF
>-|TRBV18|-|TRBJ2-3
TGTGCCAGCTCACCACCAAGCGTCCCAGATACGCAGTATTTT
CASSPPSVPDTQYF
>-|TRBV5-4|-|TRBJ1-4
TGTGCCAGCAGCACCGGGACTTCCGGTGAAAAACTGTTTTTT
CASSTGTSGEKLFF
>-|TRBV18|-|TRBJ2-1
TGTGCCAGCTCACCGACTAGTGCACAGGAGCAGTTCTTC
CASSPTSAQEQFF
>-|TRBV25-1|TRBD1|TRBJ2-5
TGTGCCAGCAGTGACTACAGGGGTAAAGAGACCCAGTACTTC
CASSDYRGKETQYF
>many|TRBV7-2|-|TRBJ1-4
TGTGCCAGCAGCTTAGATGGTGAAAAACTGTTTTTT
CASSLDGEKLFF
>-|TRBV11-3|TRBD2|TRBJ2-1
TGTGCCAGCAGCTTAGGGGCGGGAGTATACAATGAGCAGTTCTTC
CASSLGAGVYNEQFF
>few|TRBV30|-|TRBJ2-6
TGTGCCTGGGGGTACTCTGGGGCCAACGTCCTGACTTTC
CAWGYSGANVLTF
>-|TRBV11-2|-|TRBJ2-3
TGTGCCAGCAGCCCCCGGGGCCCCGTGGGCACAGATACGCAGTATTTT
CASSPRGPVGTDTQYF
>-|TRBV18|TRBD2|TRBJ2-7
TGTGCCAGCCCACCAACTAGCGGGAGCTTCTACGAGCAGTACTTC
CASPPTSGSFYEQYF
>-|TRBV2|TRBD2|TRBJ2-7
TGTGCCAGCAGTGTAGGGACTAGTCTCGTGCAGTACTTC
CASSVGTSLVQYF
>-|TRBV10-2|-|TRBJ1-2
TGCGCCAGCAGTGAGTCCGGAAAAAGCTATGGCTACACCTTC
CASSESGKSYGYTF
>-|TRBV19|-|TRBJ2-2
TGTGCCAGTAGGCCCGAAGCCGGGGAGCTGTTTTTT
CASRPEAGELFF
>few|TRBV18|TRBD2|TRBJ2-2
TGTGCCAGCTCACTTCGACTAGCGGGGGCCCGATCGAACACCGGGGAGCTGTTTTTT
CASSLRLAGARSNTGELFF
>few|TRBV21-1|-|TRBJ1-4
TGTGCCAGCAGCAAAGCTGATCAAGGAGGGGAAAAACTGTTTTTT
CASSKADQGGEKLFF
>-|TRBV4-1|TRBD2|TRBJ2-5
TGCGCCAGCAGCCAACCGACTAGCCCACAAGAGACCCAGTACTTC
CASSQPTSPQETQYF
>-|TRBV2|TRBD1|TRBJ2-3
TGTGCCAGCACCCGGGACAGGGGCACAGATACGCAGTATTTT
CASTRDRGTDTQYF
>-|TRBV4-1|-|TRBJ1-4
TGCGCCAGCAGCCAAGGGCAGGGCGGGACGGCTAATGAAAAACTGTTTTTT
CASSQGQGGTANEKLFF
>-|TRBV4-3|-|TRBJ2-3
TGCGCCAGCAGCCAAGCGGGCGGGACAACAGATACGCAGTATTTT
CASSQAGGTTDTQYF
>few|TRBV28|-|TRBJ1-1
TGTGCCAGCAGTTTAACGAAACCCGACCGGGGAGCTTTCTTT
CASSLTKPDRGAFF
>-|TRBV5-1|-|TRBJ1-3
TGCGCCAGCAGCCAGGCGGGGGCGAGGGACACCATATATTTT
CASSQAGARDTIYF
>-|TRBV19|-|TRBJ2-3
TGTGCCAGTAGTATAGACTCCCTCAGCACAGATACGCAGTATTTT
CASSIDSLSTDTQYF
>-|TRBV6-1|-|TRBJ2-7
TGTGCCAGCAGTGAATTGTCCTACGAGCAGTACTTC
CASSELSYEQYF
>-|TRBV7-9|-|TRBJ2-7
TGTGCCAGCAGCCGTTCGGGGATAAATTACGAGCAGTACTTC
CASSRSGINYEQYF
>-|TRBV6-1|TRBD1|TRBJ2-4
TGTGCCAGCAGTGACCGTCCGGGACAGGGGACGAACATTCAGTACTTC
CASSDRPGQGTNIQYF
>-|TRBV10-3|-|TRBJ2-5
TGTGCCATCAGTGACTCCGGGGGTCAAGAGACCCAGTACTTC
CAISDSGGQETQYF
>-|TRBV4-2|-|TRBJ2-7
TGTGCCAGCAGCCCGACCGGGACTGACCCCTACGAGCAGTACTTC
CASSPTGTDPYEQYF